The rows below give T cell receptor beta chains drawn from one sample of a study of T cells in Graves' hyperthyroidism and ophthalmopathy. TCRdb itself ran the multiplex PCR reads through MiXCR, one entry per CDR3 protein. The sample carries a few hundred thousand distinct CDR3 sequences, 40% to 55% recorded once. The material sequenced was peripheral blood or thyroid tissue (not recorded which). The origin of the receptors is a woman aged 18 to 35 with Graves' hyperthyroidism. Both conserved end residues are part of each CDR3. A D gene is named only where the DNA matches it firmly. Clone size appears in some rows only: once, few, many, or a class for an expanded clone.

clone size: many
D gene: .
J gene: TRBJ2-6
V gene: TRBV7-9
CDR3 protein: CASSLRTSGANVLTF
CDR3 DNA: TGTGCCAGCAGCTTAAGGACCTCCGGGGCCAACGTCCTGACTTTC

clone size: .
D gene: .
J gene: TRBJ1-4
V gene: TRBV24-1
CDR3 protein: CATSAGWEGEKLFF
CDR3 DNA: TGTGCCACCAGTGCCGGATGGGAAGGTGAAAAACTGTTTTTT

clone size: .
D gene: .
J gene: TRBJ2-7
V gene: TRBV15
CDR3 protein: CATSTQGVNGEQYF
CDR3 DNA: TGTGCCACCAGCACCCAGGGCGTGAATGGCGAGCAGTACTTC

clone size: many
D gene: TRBD2
J gene: TRBJ2-5
V gene: TRBV7-9
CDR3 protein: CASRRQRTSAEETQYF
CDR3 DNA: TGTGCCAGCAGGAGACAGAGGACTAGCGCCGAAGAGACCCAGTACTTC

clone size: once
D gene: TRBD1
J gene: TRBJ2-1
V gene: TRBV24-1
CDR3 protein: CATSDLSGQGHGGEQFF
CDR3 DNA: TGTGCCACCAGTGATTTATCAGGACAGGGCCATGGCGGTGAGCAGTTCTTC

clone size: few
D gene: .
J gene: TRBJ2-3
V gene: TRBV7-9
CDR3 protein: CASSLPQSTDTQYF
CDR3 DNA: TGTGCCAGCAGCTTACCCCAAAGCACAGATACGCAGTATTTT

clone size: once
D gene: .
J gene: TRBJ2-7
V gene: TRBV4-3
CDR3 protein: CASSKGGDYEQYF
CDR3 DNA: TGCGCCAGCAGCAAGGGGGGGGACTACGAGCAGTACTTC

clone size: .
D gene: .
J gene: TRBJ1-2
V gene: TRBV20-1
CDR3 protein: CSARDQEYYGYTF
CDR3 DNA: TGCAGTGCTAGAGATCAGGAATACTATGGCTACACCTTC

clone size: .
D gene: .
J gene: TRBJ2-5
V gene: TRBV4-1
CDR3 protein: CASSQEGLGETQYF
CDR3 DNA: TGCGCCAGCAGCCAAGAGGGACTTGGGGAGACCCAGTACTTC

clone size: few
D gene: .
J gene: TRBJ1-4
V gene: TRBV4-1
CDR3 protein: CASSQAQPGRRFNNEKLFF
CDR3 DNA: TGCGCCAGCAGCCAAGCCCAACCGGGACGGAGGTTTAATAATGAAAAACTGTTTTTT

clone size: .
D gene: TRBD1
J gene: TRBJ1-2
V gene: TRBV25-1
CDR3 protein: CASHGGRGNYGYTF
CDR3 DNA: TGTGCCAGTCACGGGGGCAGGGGGAACTATGGCTACACCTTC

clone size: .
D gene: TRBD2
J gene: TRBJ2-7
V gene: TRBV12-3/TRBV12-4
CDR3 protein: CASSSAPGLAGEQYF
CDR3 DNA: TGTGCCAGCAGTTCAGCACCGGGACTAGCGGGCGAGCAGTACTTC

clone size: .
D gene: TRBD2
J gene: TRBJ2-1
V gene: TRBV4-2
CDR3 protein: CASTSIGLAGVGEQFF
CDR3 DNA: TGTGCCAGCACCTCAATAGGGCTAGCGGGAGTGGGTGAGCAGTTCTTC

clone size: many
D gene: .
J gene: TRBJ2-5
V gene: TRBV5-5
CDR3 protein: CASSWASQETQYF
CDR3 DNA: TGTGCCAGCAGTTGGGCCAGCCAAGAGACCCAGTACTTC

clone size: .
D gene: .
J gene: TRBJ2-2
V gene: TRBV6-4
CDR3 protein: CASSSAATRELFF
CDR3 DNA: TGTGCCAGCAGTTCAGCTGCCACCAGGGAGCTGTTTTTT

clone size: once
D gene: TRBD1
J gene: TRBJ2-5
V gene: TRBV6-5
CDR3 protein: CASSHPGQRETQYF
CDR3 DNA: TGTGCCAGCAGTCACCCGGGACAGAGGGAGACCCAGTACTTC

clone size: .
D gene: TRBD2
J gene: TRBJ2-3
V gene: TRBV20-1
CDR3 protein: CSARDWTSGSPDTQYF
CDR3 DNA: TGCAGTGCTAGAGATTGGACTAGCGGGAGTCCAGATACGCAGTATTTT

clone size: many
D gene: .
J gene: TRBJ2-3
V gene: TRBV29-1
CDR3 protein: CSVEDLGGTDTQYF
CDR3 DNA: TGCAGCGTTGAAGATCTGGGCGGCACAGATACGCAGTATTTT

clone size: .
D gene: .
J gene: TRBJ2-7
V gene: TRBV5-1
CDR3 protein: CASSILPSQRAAPGYYEQYF
CDR3 DNA: TGCGCCAGCAGCATACTCCCCTCCCAGCGAGCCGCCCCTGGGTACTACGAGCAGTACTTC

clone size: .
D gene: TRBD2
J gene: TRBJ2-5
V gene: TRBV12-3/TRBV12-4
CDR3 protein: CASSLAAGVGTGETQYF
CDR3 DNA: TGTGCCAGCAGTTTGGCCGCGGGGGTCGGCACCGGGGAGACCCAGTACTTC

clone size: few
D gene: TRBD1
J gene: TRBJ1-5
V gene: TRBV29-1
CDR3 protein: CSPDRRNQPQHF
CDR3 DNA: TGCAGCCCGGACAGGCGCAATCAGCCCCAGCATTTT

clone size: .
D gene: TRBD2
J gene: TRBJ2-7
V gene: TRBV29-1
CDR3 protein: CSVSGLAGSYEQYF
CDR3 DNA: TGCAGCGTGAGTGGGCTAGCGGGCAGCTACGAGCAGTACTTC

clone size: .
D gene: .
J gene: TRBJ2-5
V gene: TRBV29-1
CDR3 protein: CSVENGGPQYF
CDR3 DNA: TGCAGCGTTGAAAACGGGGGGCCCCAGTACTTC

clone size: many
D gene: TRBD1
J gene: TRBJ1-1
V gene: TRBV20-1
CDR3 protein: CSATTGGGLNTEAFF
CDR3 DNA: TGCAGTGCTACAACAGGGGGCGGATTGAACACTGAAGCTTTCTTT

clone size: .
D gene: .
J gene: TRBJ1-1
V gene: TRBV29-1
CDR3 protein: CSLEVINTEAFF
CDR3 DNA: TGCAGTTTGGAGGTCATCAACACTGAAGCTTTCTTT

clone size: few
D gene: .
J gene: TRBJ1-5
V gene: TRBV6-6
CDR3 protein: CASSYRENQPQHF
CDR3 DNA: TGTGCCAGCAGTTACCGCGAGAATCAGCCCCAGCATTTT

clone size: .
D gene: .
J gene: TRBJ2-5
V gene: TRBV15
CDR3 protein: CATSRGIETQYF
CDR3 DNA: TGTGCCACCAGCAGAGGGATTGAGACCCAGTACTTC

clone size: .
D gene: TRBD2
J gene: TRBJ2-7
V gene: TRBV28
CDR3 protein: CASSFLSGEGSYEQYF
CDR3 DNA: TGTGCCAGCAGTTTCCTTTCGGGGGAGGGCTCCTACGAGCAGTACTTC

clone size: few
D gene: TRBD1
J gene: TRBJ1-6
V gene: TRBV12-3/TRBV12-4
CDR3 protein: CASSKGQGHSPLHF
CDR3 DNA: TGTGCCAGCAGCAAAGGACAGGGCCATTCACCCCTCCACTTT

clone size: .
D gene: .
J gene: TRBJ1-3
V gene: TRBV20-1
CDR3 protein: CSARSGYGNTIYF
CDR3 DNA: TGCAGTGCTAGATCAGGGTACGGAAACACCATATATTTT

clone size: many
D gene: TRBD1
J gene: TRBJ2-7
V gene: TRBV9
CDR3 protein: CALSGTGEPSYEQYF
CDR3 DNA: TGTGCCCTCTCCGGGACAGGTGAACCCTCCTACGAGCAGTACTTC

clone size: many
D gene: .
J gene: TRBJ1-6
V gene: TRBV2
CDR3 protein: CAGGVSSYNSPLHF
CDR3 DNA: TGTGCCGGGGGAGTTAGCTCCTATAATTCACCCCTCCACTTT

clone size: once
D gene: TRBD1
J gene: TRBJ1-4
V gene: TRBV9
CDR3 protein: CASSPRRDRAYGGVAINEKLFF
CDR3 DNA: TGTGCCAGCAGCCCTCGCCGGGACAGGGCCTACGGGGGTGTTGCAATTAATGAAAAACTGTTTTTT

clone size: .
D gene: TRBD2
J gene: TRBJ2-5
V gene: TRBV29-1
CDR3 protein: CSVTLGRGYETQYF
CDR3 DNA: TGCAGCGTTACCTTGGGGAGGGGATATGAGACCCAGTACTTC

clone size: many
D gene: TRBD1
J gene: TRBJ2-2
V gene: TRBV20-1
CDR3 protein: CSAKKTGSANTGELFF
CDR3 DNA: TGCAGTGCTAAGAAGACAGGGTCAGCGAACACCGGGGAGCTGTTTTTT

clone size: .
D gene: .
J gene: TRBJ2-5
V gene: TRBV29-1
CDR3 protein: CSVGPRAQETQYF
CDR3 DNA: TGCAGCGTTGGCCCCCGGGCTCAAGAGACCCAGTACTTC

clone size: .
D gene: .
J gene: TRBJ2-7
V gene: TRBV7-2
CDR3 protein: CASSLSRASSYEQYF
CDR3 DNA: TGTGCCAGCAGCTTATCCCGGGCGAGCTCCTACGAGCAGTACTTC

clone size: few
D gene: TRBD2
J gene: TRBJ2-7
V gene: TRBV5-1
CDR3 protein: CASSPTGGSAYEQYF
CDR3 DNA: TGCGCCAGCAGCCCCACGGGGGGATCAGCCTACGAGCAGTACTTC

clone size: .
D gene: TRBD1
J gene: TRBJ2-7
V gene: TRBV12-3/TRBV12-4
CDR3 protein: CASSPHRGDGYEQYF
CDR3 DNA: TGTGCCAGCAGTCCCCACAGGGGGGATGGCTACGAGCAGTACTTC

clone size: many
D gene: TRBD1
J gene: TRBJ1-6
V gene: TRBV12-3/TRBV12-4
CDR3 protein: CASSGDSNSPLHF
CDR3 DNA: TGTGCCAGCAGTGGGGACAGTAATTCACCCCTCCACTTT

clone size: .
D gene: TRBD2
J gene: TRBJ2-7
V gene: TRBV7-2
CDR3 protein: CASSYSGRAPLTYEQYF
CDR3 DNA: TGTGCCAGCAGCTATAGCGGGAGAGCGCCGTTAACCTACGAGCAGTACTTC

clone size: .
D gene: TRBD2
J gene: TRBJ2-2
V gene: TRBV20-1
CDR3 protein: CSARDRGSGGELFF
CDR3 DNA: TGCAGTGCTAGAGATCGCGGGAGCGGCGGGGAGCTGTTTTTT

clone size: .
D gene: .
J gene: TRBJ1-1
V gene: TRBV7-9
CDR3 protein: CASSLAGEGIAFF
CDR3 DNA: TGTGCCAGCAGCTTAGCGGGGGAGGGGATCGCTTTCTTT

clone size: many
D gene: TRBD2
J gene: TRBJ2-2
V gene: TRBV12-3/TRBV12-4
CDR3 protein: CASTARALAGGNTGELFF
CDR3 DNA: TGTGCCAGCACCGCCCGGGCGCTAGCGGGGGGGAACACCGGGGAGCTGTTTTTT

clone size: many
D gene: .
J gene: TRBJ1-3
V gene: TRBV27
CDR3 protein: CASSNGNTIYF
CDR3 DNA: TGTGCCAGCAGTAACGGAAACACCATATATTTT

clone size: .
D gene: .
J gene: TRBJ2-2
V gene: TRBV9
CDR3 protein: CAISVAVGELFF
CDR3 DNA: TGTGCCATCAGCGTAGCGGTCGGGGAGCTGTTTTTT

clone size: .
D gene: TRBD1
J gene: TRBJ2-5
V gene: TRBV24-1
CDR3 protein: CATSDGGQGVETQYF
CDR3 DNA: TGTGCCACCAGTGATGGGGGACAGGGGGTAGAGACCCAGTACTTC

clone size: many
D gene: .
J gene: TRBJ1-6
V gene: TRBV9
CDR3 protein: CASSVRDANSPLHF
CDR3 DNA: TGTGCCAGCAGTGTCCGGGACGCTAATTCACCCCTCCACTTT

clone size: many
D gene: TRBD1
J gene: TRBJ1-2
V gene: TRBV6-6
CDR3 protein: CASRPGTGSYGYTF
CDR3 DNA: TGTGCCAGCAGGCCCGGGACAGGGTCCTATGGCTACACCTTC

clone size: many
D gene: .
J gene: TRBJ1-1
V gene: TRBV12-3/TRBV12-4
CDR3 protein: CASYYGVRHMNTEAFF
CDR3 DNA: TGTGCCAGCTACTACGGGGTTCGGCACATGAACACTGAAGCTTTCTTT

clone size: .
D gene: TRBD1
J gene: TRBJ1-2
V gene: TRBV15
CDR3 protein: CATSSSFGQGDYGYTF
CDR3 DNA: TGTGCCACCAGCAGCTCTTTCGGACAGGGTGACTATGGCTACACCTTC

clone size: .
D gene: .
J gene: TRBJ2-1
V gene: TRBV13
CDR3 protein: CASSLDGDKNEQFF
CDR3 DNA: TGTGCCAGCAGCTTAGATGGGGACAAGAATGAGCAGTTCTTC

clone size: few
D gene: TRBD2
J gene: TRBJ2-1
V gene: TRBV29-1
CDR3 protein: CSVDGLAGGPSGNEQFF
CDR3 DNA: TGCAGCGTTGATGGTCTAGCGGGAGGGCCCTCGGGAAATGAGCAGTTCTTC

clone size: many
D gene: .
J gene: TRBJ2-7
V gene: TRBV12-3/TRBV12-4
CDR3 protein: CASSLHRRGEQYF
CDR3 DNA: TGTGCCAGCAGTTTGCACCGTCGGGGGGAGCAGTACTTC

clone size: many
D gene: .
J gene: TRBJ2-2
V gene: TRBV5-1
CDR3 protein: CATTKGLIGTLHEGELFF
CDR3 DNA: TGCGCCACTACGAAGGGTCTGATCGGGACACTTCATGAGGGGGAGCTGTTTTTT

clone size: many
D gene: .
J gene: TRBJ2-5
V gene: TRBV12-3/TRBV12-4
CDR3 protein: CASSPLSLRETQYF
CDR3 DNA: TGTGCCAGCAGTCCCCTGTCATTACGGGAGACCCAGTACTTC